One sample yielded the 20 T cell receptor beta chains listed below, sequenced in a study of blood T cells in healthy people across ages. Sample-barcoded 5' priming and a J-beta primer mix drove a second PCR of roughly 6 to 12 cycles. From the 5' RACE reads, TCRdb called clonotypes with MiXCR, one entry per CDR3 protein. Among 1.5 million to 2 million distinct CDR3 sequences listed, approximately 32% were seen once. The specimen sequenced was blood. The receptor source for this set is a woman under 40 in good health.

To note about this clonotype: Relative to the germline gene, one junction end is altered; a read error may explain this. The rearrangement links TRBV27 to TRBJ2-5; no firm D call. The CDR3 has 13 residues. The germline V gene has CDR1 MNHEY and CDR2 SMNVEV (reference sequence). The chain's CDR3 is CAGSLSSRLEQYF. For the CDR3, the DNA is TGTGCCGGCAGTTTATCGTCAAGGCTTGAGCAGTACTTC.

A few counts support this clonotype. The chain joins TRBV7-8 to TRBJ1-5; TRBD1 agrees at 10 bases. The CDR3 length is 18 residues. Germline V gives CDR1 SGHVS, CDR2 FQNEAQ. Trimming at V came to 5 bases and at J to 1 base, leaving 11 bases not matched to a gene. The chain's CDR3 is CASSRPGQGRKSNQPQHF. The CDR3 coding sequence is TGTGCCAGCAGCCGTCCGGGACAGGGGAGGAAGAGCAATCAGCCCCAGCATTTT.

This clonotype was counted only a few times. J is TRBJ2-5 and V is TRBV10-3; D possibly corresponds to TRBD1 (5 bases). Germline loops: CDR1 ENHRY, CDR2 SYGVKD. The ends were cut back, 10 bases at V and 1 base at J, with 10 bases in the middle. The CDR3 contains 12 residues. The CDR3 loop reads CATRQPQETQYF. The CDR3 DNA sequence: TGTGCCACCCGACAGCCCCAAGAGACCCAGTACTTC.

This clonotype was counted a few times. The chain carries TRBV7-9 and TRBJ2-5, with D maybe TRBD2 (6 bases). The V end was cut by 1 base, the J end by 4 bases, with 19 bases between. This CDR3 is 17 amino acids long. Germline V gene data show CDR1 as SEHNR and CDR2 as FQNEAQ (reference sequence). DNA for the CDR3: TGTGCCAGCAGCTTAGTTTTGGCGGGAAGGTCTGGAGAGACCCAGTACTTC. This gives the protein CASSLVLAGRSGETQYF.

This clonotype was seen only a few times. The V call is TRBV4-1, the J call TRBJ2-3; the D call may be TRBD1 or TRBD2 (6 bases each). Trimming pared 2 bases from V and 6 bases from J, leaving 15 bases between. The CDR3 loop spans 15 amino acids. Germline loops: CDR1 MGHRA, CDR2 YSYEKL. The CDR3 bases are TGCGCCAGCAGCCAAAAAGGTTGGGGGGCCGATACGCAGTATTTT. Its translation: CASSQKGWGADTQYF.

The V gene is TRBV7-9, the J gene TRBJ2-3, with D hard to call. This CDR3 has 14 residues. V shed 5 bases and J shed 1 base, with 10 bases lying between them. The germline gives CDR1 SEHNR, CDR2 FQNEAQ (reference sequence). CDR3 sequence reads: CASSQTFRTDTQYF. In DNA, the CDR3 is TGTGCCAGCAGCCAGACATTCCGCACAGATACGCAGTATTTT.

CDR3 DNA: TGCGCCAGCAGCCGTCCCGAGACAGACACCTACAATGAGCAGTTCTTC. Translating gives CASSRPETDTYNEQFF. This sequence joins TRBV5-1 and TRBJ2-1; the D gene is possibly TRBD1 (5 bases). CDR1 SGHRS and CDR2 YFSETQ come from the germline V gene. The CDR3 covers 16 residues. The ends were cut back, 4 bases at V and 2 bases at J, with 16 bases in the middle.

This clonotype was seen only a few times. The germline gene is not matched at one end of the junction; a read error may be the cause. J is TRBJ2-1 and V is TRBV14; a weak D match, TRBD2 (6 bases). The CDR3 sequence is 16 residues long. Germline CDR1 reads SGHDN; CDR2 reads FVKESK. In DNA, the CDR3 is TGTGCTAGCAGCCAGAGACCGGGACTCACCTACAATGAGCAGTTCTTC. It codes for CASSQRPGLTYNEQFF.

There are a few counts of this clonotype. The chain joins TRBV3-1 to TRBJ2-3, with TRBD2 matching 11 bases. This CDR3 comprises 18 residues. V was clipped by 0 bases and J by 1 base; unmatched bases: 6. The germline V gene encodes CDR1 LGHDT and CDR2 YNNKEL (reference sequence). The CDR3 coding sequence is TGTGCCAGCAGCCAAGATCTGCTAGCGGGGGGTGGCACAGATACGCAGTATTTT. Translated, it gives CASSQDLLAGGGTDTQYF.

The chain recombines TRBV27 with TRBJ2-2; 8 nucleotides agree with TRBD2. V dropped 6 bases and J dropped 8; count of bases not matched to a gene: 14. Looked up from germline, CDR1 is MNHEY and CDR2 is SMNVEV (reference sequence). This CDR3 has 16 residues. The CDR3 sequence is CASRPIWAGGSGELFF. CDR3 coding DNA: TGTGCCAGCAGGCCCATATGGGCGGGAGGTTCAGGGGAGCTGTTTTTT.

V usage is TRBV19 and J usage is TRBJ2-7; 9 bases are shared with TRBD2. This CDR3 contains 15 residues. The V and J ends lost 5 bases and 1 base, in that order; junction bases with no gene match: 6. The germline CDR1 and CDR2 sequences are LNHDA and SQIVND (reference sequence). CDR3 sequence: CASSPKAGGSYEQYF. DNA for the CDR3: TGTGCCAGTAGTCCCAAGGCGGGAGGGTCCTACGAGCAGTACTTC.

The chain recombines TRBV6-1 with TRBJ2-7; 9 bases map to TRBD2. The DNA end lines up better with TRBJ2-5; the J call may be wrong. Germline lookup yields CDR1 MNHNS and CDR2 SASEGT. The CDR3 spans 19 residues. CDR3 bases: TGTGCCAGCAGTGACCTGCGGGAGGGCCACCTTTCGGATTGTACGACCCAGTACTTC. Protein product: CASSDLREGHLSDCTTQYF.

This clonotype was seen only once. This may be a read error: a much more frequent sequence differs by one nucleotide. The genes are TRBV4-1 and TRBJ2-1; the D gene is possibly TRBD1 (6 bases). Germline V gives CDR1 MGHRA, CDR2 YSYEKL. The CDR3 extends over 16 amino acids. CDR3 loop: CASSHSELGAYSEQFF. Written as DNA, the CDR3 is TGCGCCAGCAGCCATTCCGAATTGGGGGCCTACAGTGAGCAGTTCTTC.

The genes are TRBV6-1 and TRBJ2-3; 9 bases agree with TRBD2. V shed 6 bases and J 5 bases; nucleotides not matched to a gene: 9. The CDR3 is made up of 15 amino acids. CDR1 is MNHNS and CDR2 is SASEGT in the germline V gene. The chain's CDR3 is CASSPRIAGVDTQYF. CDR3 DNA sequence: TGTGCCAGCAGCCCCCGGATAGCGGGAGTAGATACGCAGTATTTT.

A few counts support this clonotype. The chain is built from TRBV2 and TRBJ1-2; possible D gene TRBD1, 5 bases. This CDR3 contains 14 residues. CDR1 SNHLY and CDR2 FYNNEI come from the germline V gene. With 0 bases removed from V and 6 bases from J, the gap between germline ends came to 11 bases. The CDR3 region is CASSEAAQGNGYTF. The CDR3 DNA sequence: TGTGCCAGCAGTGAAGCGGCCCAGGGTAATGGCTACACCTTC.

This clonotype was observed many times. This sequence joins TRBV4-1 and TRBJ1-6; a possible D gene is TRBD1 (5 bases). The V end lost 1 base, the J end lost 6 bases, and 10 bases lay between the germline ends. The CDR3 extends over 15 amino acids. Germline V gene lookup returns CDR1 MGHRA and CDR2 YSYEKL. The CDR3 sequence is CASSQGRGGNSPLHF. In nucleotides, the CDR3 is TGCGCCAGCAGCCAAGGGCGGGGGGGTAATTCACCCCTCCACTTT.

The chain combines TRBV2 with TRBJ2-3, with TRBD2 matching over 15 bases. The germline V gene has CDR1 SNHLY and CDR2 FYNNEI. The CDR3 loop spans 16 amino acids. V lost 6 bases to trimming and J lost 3 bases; unmatched junction nucleotides: 4. The CDR3 DNA follows: TGTGCCAGCAGGCCCGGGACTAGCGGGGGGACAGATACGCAGTATTTT. This codes for CASRPGTSGGTDTQYF.

The chain carries TRBV20-1 and TRBJ2-1; D is unclear. Germline values: CDR1 DFQATT, CDR2 SNEGSKA (reference sequence). The CDR3 contains 14 residues. The ends were cut back, 3 bases at V and 3 bases at J, with 12 bases in the middle. The CDR3 loop reads CSASLGQDYNEQFF. CDR3 coding DNA: TGCAGTGCTAGTCTCGGGCAGGACTACAATGAGCAGTTCTTC.

The V call is TRBV18, the J call TRBJ2-1; 9 bases map to TRBD1. Germline V CDR1 and CDR2: KGHSH, LQKENI. J gave up 12 bases and V 1 base, and 13 bases lay outside the gene matches. This CDR3 has 16 residues. The DNA for the CDR3 is TGTGCCAGCTCACCACTCCGGGACAGGGTGTCAGAAAGGCAGTTCTTC. Amino acids: CASSPLRDRVSERQFF.

This clonotype was counted only a few times. The V and J genes are TRBV20-1 and TRBJ1-5, with 9 nucleotides matching TRBD1. Losses at the gene ends were 5 bases for V and 0 bases for J; bases not matched to a gene: 17. Germline V gives CDR1 DFQATT, CDR2 SNEGSKA (reference sequence). This CDR3 is 19 amino acids long. For the CDR3, the DNA is TGCAGTGCTGGTAGAGAAGCGGGACAGGGCCTATATAGCAATCAGCCCCAGCATTTT. This translates into CSAGREAGQGLYSNQPQHF.